Each of the 8 T cell receptor beta chains below was sequenced from the same sample in a study of OX40 agonist ivuxolimab in advanced cancers. The method behind the library was the immunoSEQ multiplex PCR assay. TCRdb retrieved this table from immuneACCESS and kept in-frame rearrangements only. Not all clones are present; in checked studies, unresolved V genes account for under half, and no reason is known for the remainder. Within this sample are tens of thousands of clones, with about 83% of them counted one time only. The ten largest clones represent roughly 30% of the sample. The sequencing here drew on CD4+ or CD8+ T cells sorted from blood, taken in a trial of the OX40 agonist ivuxolimab. Receptors were obtained from an adult with an advanced solid tumor such as melanoma, head and neck, liver or kidney cancer.

This clone has only one observation. The genes are TRBV11-2 and TRBJ2-7; 7 bases are shared with TRBD1. The CDR3 covers 13 residues. J gave up 3 bases and V 6 bases, and 5 bases lay outside the gene matches. Germline lookup yields CDR1 SGHAT and CDR2 FQNNGV. CDR3 sequence (DNA): TGTGCCAGCAGTTCCCGGGACAGCTACGAGCAGTACTTC. Amino acids: CASSSRDSYEQYF. Filled out from reference TRBV11-2 and TRBJ2-7, the complete variable domain reads EAGVAQSPRYKIIEKRQSVAFWCNPISGHATLYWYQQILGQGPKLLIQFQNNGVVDDSQLPKDRFSAERLKGVDSTLKIQPAKLEDSAVYLCASSSRDSYEQYFGPGTRLTVT.

As to this clone: The same CDR3 arises from other DNA sequences in this sample as well. This chain joins TRBV5-6 and TRBJ2-4; no reliable D call. The germline V and J ends were trimmed by 0 bases and 10 bases, with 8 bases remaining between them. Germline V gene lookup returns CDR1 SGHDT and CDR2 YYEEEE. The CDR3 is 12 amino acids. For the CDR3, the DNA is TGTGCCAGCAGCTTGGCCGACGGAATTCAGTACTTC. As protein: CASSLADGIQYF.

The chain is built from TRBV27 and TRBJ1-2, with D maybe TRBD1 (5 bases). The germline gives CDR1 MNHEY, CDR2 SMNVEV (reference sequence). The CDR3 has 16 amino acids. V gave up 5 bases and J gave up 5 bases, with 21 bases separating them. The CDR3 loop reads CASSTLHQGVEYGYTF. CDR3 coding DNA: TGTGCCAGCAGTACCCTTCACCAGGGTGTAGAGTATGGCTACACCTTC.

J is TRBJ2-6 and V is TRBV27, with D possibly being TRBD2 (6 bases). The CDR3 runs to 17 residues. CDR1 and CDR2 from the germline V gene are MNHEY and SMNVEV (reference sequence). V was pared by 0 bases and J by 4 bases, with 13 bases between. The CDR3 loop is CASSLSVPSAGANVLTF. Here the CDR3 DNA reads TGTGCCAGCAGTTTATCGGTGCCTAGCGCCGGGGCCAACGTCCTGACTTTC.

In this sample, this clone turned up once. The chain uses TRBV21-1 and TRBJ2-5; no DNA check was done on the table's D call, TRBD2. TRBV21-1 is a pseudogene. CDR3 length equals 18 residues. CDR3 bases: TGTGCCAGCAGCAAAGCCCCGGCGCTAGCGGGGGGTATCGGGACCCAGTACTTC. This sequence encodes CASSKAPALAGGIGTQYF.

J is TRBJ2-5 and V is TRBV19, with D unresolved. CDR1 and CDR2 (germline): LNHDA, SQIVND (reference sequence). The ends were cut back, 2 bases at V and 10 bases at J, with 11 bases in the middle. The CDR3 contains 12 residues. In DNA form, the CDR3 reads TGTGCCAGTAGTATACCCGATGGGGACCAGTACTTC. Its protein product is CASSIPDGDQYF.

The rearrangement joins TRBV12-5 to TRBJ1-2, with D perhaps matching TRBD1 (6 bases). The V end was cut by 2 bases, the J end by 2 bases, with 15 bases between. Germline CDR1 is LGHNT and CDR2 is FRNRAP. CDR3 size: 16 residues. CDR3 protein: CASGLITDSRNYGYTF. The CDR3 nucleotides read TGTGCTAGTGGTTTGATAACGGACAGTCGAAACTATGGCTACACCTTC.

The chain couples TRBV14 to TRBJ1-2; D is unclear. V was pared by 6 bases and J by 0 bases, with 8 bases between. This CDR3 region has 13 residues. The germline CDR1 and CDR2 sequences are SGHDN and FVKESK. The CDR3 spells CASRRDANYGYTF. The CDR3 DNA reads as TGTGCCAGCAGGCGCGACGCTAACTATGGCTACACCTTC.